This TCR beta chain stems from a study of CD8 T cells in ankylosing spondylitis. The CDR3 is made up of 15 amino acids. Per germline, CDR1 SGHRS and CDR2 YFSETQ. The junction had 4 bases not matched to a gene; V was cut back by 0 bases and J by 5 bases. Study-wide findings and caveats: Disease-associated clones were CD8+ and fairly uncommon in peripheral blood. In the blood and synovial fluid of reactive arthritis, some motif variants had been previously reported. A TCR beta motif of several highly homologous variants seemed to mark ankylosing spondylitis blood.

This clonotype was observed at least ten times. The antigen is undetermined. Quantitative 5'-RACE with molecular barcodes produced the TCR beta libraries. TCRdb called the 5' RACE reads again in MiXCR, with one record for every CDR3 protein. Of 500,000 to 650,000 distinct CDR3 sequences listed, about 5.7% are singletons. The sequence was collected from a male donor with ankylosing spondylitis. This chain connects TRBV5-1 to TRBJ2-2, with 7 bases aligning to TRBD1. Sequenced: blood, either unsorted or a sorted T cell fraction (not recorded which). The DNA for the CDR3 is TGCGCCAGCAGCTTGGAGGTGACAGGGACCGGGGAGCTGTTTTTT. Translating it yields CASSLEVTGTGELFF.